This T cell receptor beta chain was sequenced in a study of cytomegalovirus exposure and HLA in healthy donors. Study outcomes and limitations: Within an earlier analysis, most TCR beta V segments proved productive either about 87% or about 30% of the time. Cytomegalovirus-associated TCR beta chains were listed, numbering around 150. In a later analysis, the majority of CMV-associated beta chains seemingly showed HLA restriction. According to a later analysis, donors in an Asian-associated ancestry cluster reportedly had fewer N-insertions than the approximately 720-donor mean.

A remark on this clone: Its antigen is still unknown.

A multiplex PCR was run with 60 Vbeta primers and 13 Jbeta primers. Data came from immunoSEQ multiplex PCR; TCRdb stores just in-frame clones and leaves some out. The sample lists approximately 100,000 clones; about 81% were seen once. Germline CDR1 reads SGHVS; CDR2 reads FQNEAQ. Trimming removed 5 bases from V and 5 bases from J, with 21 bases in between. This CDR3 is 16 amino acids long. The chain joins TRBV7-8 to TRBJ1-2; D perhaps matches TRBD1 (6 bases). This receptor was obtained from a man between 18 and 35 years old in good health and CMV-seropositive. Sample: PBMCs. The CDR3 sequence: CASSLGGTGGAYGYTF. CDR3 nucleotide sequence: TGTGCCAGCAGCCTAGGGGGGACGGGGGGCGCGTATGGCTACACCTTC.